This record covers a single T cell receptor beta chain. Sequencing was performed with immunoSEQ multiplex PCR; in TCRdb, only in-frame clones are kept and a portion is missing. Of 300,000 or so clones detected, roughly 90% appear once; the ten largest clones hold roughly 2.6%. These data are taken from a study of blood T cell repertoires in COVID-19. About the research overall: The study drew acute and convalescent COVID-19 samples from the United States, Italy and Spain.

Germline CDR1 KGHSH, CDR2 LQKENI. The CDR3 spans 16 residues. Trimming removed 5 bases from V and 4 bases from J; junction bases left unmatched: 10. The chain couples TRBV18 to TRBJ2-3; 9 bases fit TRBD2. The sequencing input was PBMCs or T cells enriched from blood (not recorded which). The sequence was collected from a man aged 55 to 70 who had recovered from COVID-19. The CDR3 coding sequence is TGTGCCAGCTCAGCAAATGTAGCGGGAGCGGCAGATACGCAGTATTTT. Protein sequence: CASSANVAGAADTQYF.